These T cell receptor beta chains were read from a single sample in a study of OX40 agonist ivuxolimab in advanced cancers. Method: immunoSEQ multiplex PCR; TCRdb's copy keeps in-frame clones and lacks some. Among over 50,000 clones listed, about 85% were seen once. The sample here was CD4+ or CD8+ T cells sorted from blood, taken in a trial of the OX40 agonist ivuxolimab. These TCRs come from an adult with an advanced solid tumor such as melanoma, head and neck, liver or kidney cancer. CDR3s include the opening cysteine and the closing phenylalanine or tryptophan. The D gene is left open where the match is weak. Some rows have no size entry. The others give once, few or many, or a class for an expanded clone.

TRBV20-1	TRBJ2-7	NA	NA	CSATLAYEQYF	TGCAGTGCAACGCTAGCCTACGAGCAGTACTTC
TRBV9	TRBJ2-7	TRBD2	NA	CASSVAAGGNYEQYF	TGTGCCAGCAGCGTCGCGGCGGGAGGAAACTACGAGCAGTACTTC
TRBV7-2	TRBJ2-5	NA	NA	CASSLQGSEETQYF	TGTGCCAGCAGCTTACAGGGGTCCGAAGAGACCCAGTACTTC
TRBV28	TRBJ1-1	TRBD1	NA	CASSTRTGGDTEAFF	TGTGCCAGCAGTACCAGGACAGGGGGAGACACTGAAGCTTTCTTT
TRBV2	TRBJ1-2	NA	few	CASSGDRGYTF	TGTGCCAGCAGTGGGGACCGTGGCTACACCTTC
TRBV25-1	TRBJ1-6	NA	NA	CASSERGWNSPLHF	TGTGCCAGCAGTGAAAGGGGGTGGAATTCACCCCTCCACTTT
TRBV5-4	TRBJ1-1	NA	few	CASSPPRGQAGINTEAFF	TGTGCCAGCAGCCCCCCCCGGGGTCAAGCGGGTATTAACACTGAAGCTTTCTTT
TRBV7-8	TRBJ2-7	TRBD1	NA	CASSPDRGNSYEQYF	TGTGCCAGCAGCCCGGACAGGGGGAATTCCTACGAGCAGTACTTC
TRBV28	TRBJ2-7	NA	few	CASSFREAEQYF	TGTGCCAGCAGTTTTAGAGAGGCCGAGCAGTACTTC
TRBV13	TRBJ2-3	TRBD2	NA	CASSLRAGGLPDTQYF	TGTGCCAGCAGCTTACGAGCGGGGGGGCTACCAGATACGCAGTATTTT
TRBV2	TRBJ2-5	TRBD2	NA	CASRLAAKTQYF	TGTGCCAGCAGACTAGCGGCGAAGACCCAGTACTTC
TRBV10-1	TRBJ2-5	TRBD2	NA	CASSETSGLGTQYF	TGCGCCAGCAGTGAGACTAGCGGGCTGGGGACCCAGTACTTC
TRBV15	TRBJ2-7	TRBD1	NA	CATSRERDRGYEQYF	TGTGCCACCAGCAGGGAACGGGACAGGGGCTACGAGCAGTACTTC
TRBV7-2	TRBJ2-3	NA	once	CASSPGHNTDTQYF	TGTGCCAGCAGTCCCGGTCATAACACAGATACGCAGTATTTT
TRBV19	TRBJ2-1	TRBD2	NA	CASTLTSGKGNEQFF	TGTGCCAGTACCCTGACTAGCGGGAAAGGGAATGAGCAGTTCTTC
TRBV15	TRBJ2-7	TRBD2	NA	CATSRDRGGGYYEQYF	TGTGCCACCAGCAGAGATCGGGGCGGGGGTTATTACGAGCAGTACTTC
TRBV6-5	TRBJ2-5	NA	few	CASSYSQGSETQYF	TGTGCCAGCAGTTACTCGCAGGGGAGCGAGACCCAGTACTTC
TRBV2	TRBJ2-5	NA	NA	CASSPIQETQYF	TGTGCCAGCAGTCCGATTCAAGAGACCCAGTACTTC
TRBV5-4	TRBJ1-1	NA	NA	CASSGDILNTEAFF	TGTGCCAGCAGCGGGGACATTTTGAACACTGAAGCTTTCTTT
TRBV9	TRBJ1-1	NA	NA	CASSLGTQNTEAFF	TGTGCCAGCAGCCTCGGGACTCAGAACACTGAAGCTTTCTTT
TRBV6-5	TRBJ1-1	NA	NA	CASSYGTWRNTEAFF	TGTGCCAGCAGTTACGGCACTTGGCGAAACACTGAAGCTTTCTTT
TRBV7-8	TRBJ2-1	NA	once	CASSPGVNEQFF	TGTGCCAGCAGCCCCGGGGTTAATGAGCAGTTCTTC
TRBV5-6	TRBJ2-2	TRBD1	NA	CASSLVPTGGTGELFF	TGTGCCAGCAGCTTGGTACCCACAGGGGGCACCGGGGAGCTGTTTTTT
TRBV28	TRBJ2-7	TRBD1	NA	CASSLVPGQGFLEQYF	TGTGCCAGCAGTCTGGTTCCGGGACAGGGTTTCCTCGAGCAGTACTTC
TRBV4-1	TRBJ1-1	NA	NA	CASSQDKGTMNTEAFF	TGCGCCAGCAGCCAGGACAAGGGAACGATGAACACTGAAGCTTTCTTT
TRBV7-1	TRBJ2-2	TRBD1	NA	CASSFITGQGYTGELFF	TGTGCCAGCAGCTTTATCACGGGACAGGGTTACACCGGGGAGCTGTTTTTT
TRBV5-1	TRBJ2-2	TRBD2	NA	CASNPGRLAGDTGELFF	TGCGCCAGCAACCCCGGGAGGCTAGCGGGAGACACCGGGGAGCTGTTTTTT